The 14 T cell receptor beta chains given below trace back to one sample, sequenced in a study of cytomegalovirus exposure and HLA in healthy donors. With 60 Vbeta and 13 Jbeta primers, the PCR was carried out. Libraries were prepared by immunoSEQ multiplex PCR; TCRdb keeps only in-frame clonotypes and omits some of them. The profile covers over 60,000 clones, with under 80% appearing a single time and 12% to 15% taken by the ten largest. Sequences were obtained from PBMCs. The receptors derive from a male donor in good health and CMV-seropositive.

This clone appeared a few times. The chain employs TRBV18 and TRBJ1-1, with 7 bases that match TRBD1. Germline assignment: CDR1 KGHSH and CDR2 LQKENI. Trimming cost V 6 bases and J 3 bases; bases outside gene matches: 4. The CDR3 spans 13 residues. CDR3 amino acids: CASSSDRDTEAFF. The CDR3, as DNA: TGTGCCAGCTCTTCCGACAGGGACACTGAAGCTTTCTTT.

The chain employs TRBV27 and TRBJ2-7; D is unclear. The CDR3 extends over 11 amino acids. Per germline, CDR1 MNHEY and CDR2 SMNVEV (reference sequence). V lost 1 base and J lost 5, with 3 bases in between. The CDR3: CASSLFNEQYF. The CDR3 DNA is TGTGCCAGCAGTTTATTTAACGAGCAGTACTTC.

V gene TRBV19 combines with J gene TRBJ2-2; TRBD1 matches 7 bases. CDR3 length equals 15 residues. Germline V gene lookup returns CDR1 LNHDA and CDR2 SQIVND (reference sequence). V shed 5 bases and J 1 base; nucleotides not matched to a gene: 4. The CDR3: CASSPGQLNTGELFF. The CDR3 nucleotides are TGTGCCAGTAGTCCGGGACAGTTGAACACCGGGGAGCTGTTTTTT.

The V and J genes are TRBV9 and TRBJ2-4; TRBD1 aligns across 8 bases. The CDR3 is made up of 13 amino acids. The V segment lost 3 bases and the J segment 12 bases; nucleotides outside the gene matches: 8. In germline, CDR1 is SGDLS, CDR2 YYNGEE. CDR3 sequence reads: CASSEEQGDTQYF. The CDR3 DNA sequence: TGTGCCAGCAGCGAGGAACAGGGGGACACTCAGTACTTC.

This clone was detected only once. This chain joins TRBV7-2 and TRBJ1-2; 8 bases are a match to TRBD1. V dropped 4 bases and J dropped 0; count of bases not matched to a gene: 7. CDR1 and CDR2 from the germline V gene are SGHTA and FQGNSA. The CDR3 runs 16 residues. For the CDR3, the DNA is TGTGCCAGCAGCTCCCGACAGGGGCGAGCTAACTATGGCTACACCTTC. This codes for CASSSRQGRANYGYTF.

This chain uses TRBV19 with TRBJ1-3; D uncertain. The germline V and J ends were trimmed by 8 bases and 4 bases, with 9 bases remaining between them. This CDR3 is 12 amino acids long. Per the germline V gene, CDR1 is LNHDA and CDR2 is SQIVND (reference sequence). CDR3 protein: CASSEYGNTIYF. CDR3 in DNA: TGTGCCAGTTCCGAGTACGGAAACACCATATATTTT.

This clone was seen only a few times. The chain joins TRBV30 to TRBJ1-2, with 7 bases identical to TRBD1. The V segment lost 4 bases and the J segment 0 bases; nucleotides outside the gene matches: 5. CDR1 is GTSNPN, CDR2 SVGIG, per germline (reference sequence). CDR3 size: 14 residues. In DNA form, the CDR3 reads TGTGCCTGGACCGTAGGGGGCACTAACTATGGCTACACCTTC. Its protein is CAWTVGGTNYGYTF.

The rearrangement joins TRBV4-1 to TRBJ2-5; D might be TRBD2 (5 bases). Germline CDR1 and CDR2: MGHRA and YSYEKL. The V end lost 1 base, the J end lost 8 bases, and 17 bases lay between the germline ends. This CDR3 comprises 15 residues. CDR3 loop: CASSQGLDGGETQYF. CDR3 in DNA: TGCGCCAGCAGCCAAGGCCTGGACGGAGGAGAAACCCAGTACTTC.

This clone was detected only a few times. The CDR3 region is CASSLEGAHNQPQHF. The CDR3 DNA reads TGTGCCAGCAGCTTAGAAGGGGCCCACAATCAGCCCCAGCATTTT. The rearrangement joins TRBV7-9 to TRBJ1-5; possibly TRBD1 for D (5 bases). The germline V gene encodes CDR1 SEHNR and CDR2 FQNEAQ (reference sequence). The CDR3 loop spans 15 amino acids. Trimming cost V 1 base and J 3 bases, with 10 bases left between them.

The chain links TRBV6-5 to TRBJ1-2; D possibly corresponds to TRBD1 (6 bases). Germline V gene sequence: CDR1 MNHEY, CDR2 SVGAGI. The length of the CDR3 is 13 residues. V lost 7 bases and J 2 bases, leaving 11 bases between the germline ends. The DNA of the CDR3 is TGTGCCAGCAAACTACAGGGAAACTATGGCTACACCTTC. It is translated as CASKLQGNYGYTF.

Concerning this clone itself: The junction departs from the called germline gene at one end, perhaps through a read error. The V call is TRBV7-9, the J call TRBJ2-1; perhaps TRBD1 as D (5 bases). The CDR3 contains 16 residues. Germline V gives CDR1 SEHNR, CDR2 FQNEAQ (reference sequence). The DNA for the CDR3 is TGTTCCAGCAGCTTATTCGACAGTCCCTCCTACAATGAGCAGTTCTTC. Its protein is CSSSLFDSPSYNEQFF.

The genes are TRBV9 and TRBJ2-3, with TRBD2 matching 9 bases. The germline V gene encodes CDR1 SGDLS and CDR2 YYNGEE. CDR3 length: 15 amino acids. The J segment lost 4 bases and the V segment lost 7 bases, leaving 10 bases of the junction unmatched. CDR3 DNA sequence: TGTGCCAGCTCGATTAGCGGGAGCGGGGCAGATACGCAGTATTTT. This encodes CASSISGSGADTQYF. The full variable domain, its missing parts supplied by reference TRBV9 and TRBJ2-3, is DSGVTQTPKHLITATGQRVTLRCSPRSGDLSVYWYQQSLDQGLQFLIQYYNGEERAKGNILERFSAQQFPDLHSELNLSSLELGDSALYFCASSISGSGADTQYFGPGTRLTVL.

V and J are TRBV30 and TRBJ1-2, with D maybe TRBD1 (5 bases). Trimming took off 4 bases at V and 5 bases at J, with 17 bases between the two ends. CDR3 length equals 14 residues. Germline assignment: CDR1 GTSNPN and CDR2 SVGIG (reference sequence). CDR3 region: CAWTPPGVWYGYTF. In DNA form, the CDR3 reads TGTGCCTGGACCCCTCCGGGGGTCTGGTATGGCTACACCTTC.

This chain connects TRBV7-2 to TRBJ1-1, with D hard to call. The CDR3 spans 13 residues. V gave up 6 bases and J gave up 2 bases, with 10 bases separating them. Germline lookup yields CDR1 SGHTA and CDR2 FQGNSA. Here the CDR3 DNA reads TGTGCCAGCAGTACCTACAGCAACACTGAAGCTTTCTTT. Translation: CASSTYSNTEAFF.